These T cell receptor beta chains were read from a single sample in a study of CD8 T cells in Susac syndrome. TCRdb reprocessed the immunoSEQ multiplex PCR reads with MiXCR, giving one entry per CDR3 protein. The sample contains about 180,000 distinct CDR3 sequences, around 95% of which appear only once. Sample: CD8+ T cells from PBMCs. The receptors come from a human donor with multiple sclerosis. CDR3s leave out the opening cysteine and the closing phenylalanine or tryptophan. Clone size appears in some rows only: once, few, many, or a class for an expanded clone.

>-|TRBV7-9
ASSKLQPREAYT
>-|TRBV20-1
SARDQGGYRDGYT
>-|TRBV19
ASRDRSTDTQY
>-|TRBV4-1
ASSQQTGDNYGYT
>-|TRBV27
ASSTVGWIYGYT
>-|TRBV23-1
ASSPKAAKTHLAKNIQY
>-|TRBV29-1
SAPDTLNYGYT
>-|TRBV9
ASSVTGGLGLDEQY
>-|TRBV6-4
ARTQGANTGELF
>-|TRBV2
GPAKINTEAF
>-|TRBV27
ASSLSPQGPTSTDTQY
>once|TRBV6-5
ASSYSFYRDPLSNEQF
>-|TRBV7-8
ASSLWASTDTQY
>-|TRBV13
ASSRVEGDTDTQY
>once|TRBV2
ASSERQKTYEQY
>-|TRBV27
ASSLGPTGYEQY
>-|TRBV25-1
ASSDWGVYGYT
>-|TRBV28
ASSQDFSGANVLT
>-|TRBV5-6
ASSPGGAGAGELF
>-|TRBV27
ASSPKEVRQPQH
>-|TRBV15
ATSRSRWSTDTQY